Following are 8 T cell receptor beta chains from one sample sequenced in a study of T-cell reconstitution after alpha-beta-depleted transplantation in children. Preparation of the TCRbeta library involved a method that used unique molecular identifiers. TCRdb ran MiXCR on the PCR reads and lists one entry per CDR3 protein. The profile shows a few hundred thousand distinct CDR3 sequences, approximately 12% of them singletons. Sequenced material: PBMCs from the stem cell graft donor, taken from the stem cell graft. Receptors were obtained from a human donor who donated a stem cell graft to a child with combined immunodeficiency.

The chain is built from TRBV4-3 and TRBJ1-2; possible D gene TRBD1, 5 bases. The CDR3 has 15 residues. V was clipped by 0 bases and J by 3 bases, with 11 bases between them. Germline CDR1 LGHNA, CDR2 YSLEER. The CDR3 loop is CASSQEPRGYYGYTF. The CDR3 DNA follows: TGCGCCAGCAGCCAAGAGCCGAGGGGCTACTATGGCTACACCTTC.

This clonotype was seen a handful of times. The DNA of the CDR3 is TGTGCCAGCAGCTGGACAGGGAATGGAAACACCATATATTTT. Translating it yields CASSWTGNGNTIYF. The V gene is TRBV5-5, the J gene TRBJ1-3; 8 bases fit TRBD1. The CDR3 consists of 14 residues. Germline lookup yields CDR1 SGHKS and CDR2 YYEKEE (reference sequence). Losses at the gene ends were 3 bases for V and 3 bases for J; bases not matched to a gene: 2.

The chain carries TRBV5-5 and TRBJ2-3; tentatively, D is TRBD2 (5 bases). The CDR3 sequence is 15 residues long. V lost 4 bases to trimming and J lost 3 bases, with 15 bases between them. Germline-derived CDR1 and CDR2 are SGHKS and YYEKEE (reference sequence). The CDR3 region is CASSGPSGSTDTQYF. The CDR3, as DNA: TGTGCCAGCAGCGGCCCTTCGGGGTCGACAGATACGCAGTATTTT.

This clonotype has more than one count but fewer than ten. The CDR3 loop is CASSLEISGRVEQYF. The CDR3 DNA is TGTGCCAGCAGCTTAGAAATTAGCGGGAGGGTTGAGCAGTACTTC. This chain uses TRBV7-2 with TRBJ2-7; 11 bases align to TRBD2. Germline CDR1 SGHTA, CDR2 FQGNSA. The CDR3 extends over 15 amino acids. J was trimmed by 7 bases and V by 1 base; bases with no gene match: 6. The complete variable domain, with remaining parts taken from reference TRBV7-2 and TRBJ2-7, reads GAGVSQSPSNKVTEKGKDVELRCDPISGHTALYWYRQSLGQGLEFLIYFQGNSAPDKSGLPSDRFSAERTGGSVSTLTIQRTQQEDSAVYLCASSLEISGRVEQYFGPGTRLTVT.

This clonotype was seen ten or more times. The gene calls are TRBV20-1 and TRBJ2-7; D remains unclear. The V end was cut by 0 bases, the J end by 6 bases, with 18 bases between. Germline V gene lookup returns CDR1 DFQATT and CDR2 SNEGSKA (reference sequence). CDR3 length: 15 amino acids. The CDR3: CSARDRIFWVGEQYF. CDR3 sequence (DNA): TGCAGTGCTAGAGATCGGATCTTTTGGGTGGGCGAGCAGTACTTC.

The gene calls are TRBV9 and TRBJ1-2; D is ambiguous. Germline V gene sequence: CDR1 SGDLS, CDR2 YYNGEE. The CDR3 totals 16 residues. With 0 bases removed from V and 1 base from J, the gap between germline ends came to 13 bases. The chain's CDR3 is CASSVEPNTNNYGYTF. The DNA for the CDR3 is TGTGCCAGCAGCGTAGAACCCAACACGAATAACTATGGCTACACCTTC. The full variable domain, with the rest looked up from reference TRBV9 and TRBJ1-2, is DSGVTQTPKHLITATGQRVTLRCSPRSGDLSVYWYQQSLDQGLQFLIQYYNGEERAKGNILERFSAQQFPDLHSELNLSSLELGDSALYFCASSVEPNTNNYGYTFGSGTRLTVV.

The chain carries TRBV5-6 and TRBJ2-2; 7 bases line up with TRBD1. The V gene end was trimmed by 3 bases and the J gene end by 6 bases; junction bases not matched to a gene: 8. The CDR3 spans 15 residues. Germline-derived CDR1 and CDR2 are SGHDT and YYEEEE. The CDR3 nucleotides read TGTGCCAGCAGCTGGTGGACAGGCTTCCCCGGGGAGCTGTTTTTT. This encodes CASSWWTGFPGELFF.

Many counts were recorded for this clonotype. The chain couples TRBV12-3 or TRBV12-4 to TRBJ2-3; TRBD1 agrees at 8 bases. The CDR3 spans 16 residues. The V gene end was trimmed by 3 bases and the J gene end by 2 bases; junction bases not matched to a gene: 7. CDR3 residues: CASSFFSGGDTDTQYF. The CDR3 nucleotides read TGTGCCAGCAGTTTCTTCTCAGGGGGCGACACAGATACGCAGTATTTT.